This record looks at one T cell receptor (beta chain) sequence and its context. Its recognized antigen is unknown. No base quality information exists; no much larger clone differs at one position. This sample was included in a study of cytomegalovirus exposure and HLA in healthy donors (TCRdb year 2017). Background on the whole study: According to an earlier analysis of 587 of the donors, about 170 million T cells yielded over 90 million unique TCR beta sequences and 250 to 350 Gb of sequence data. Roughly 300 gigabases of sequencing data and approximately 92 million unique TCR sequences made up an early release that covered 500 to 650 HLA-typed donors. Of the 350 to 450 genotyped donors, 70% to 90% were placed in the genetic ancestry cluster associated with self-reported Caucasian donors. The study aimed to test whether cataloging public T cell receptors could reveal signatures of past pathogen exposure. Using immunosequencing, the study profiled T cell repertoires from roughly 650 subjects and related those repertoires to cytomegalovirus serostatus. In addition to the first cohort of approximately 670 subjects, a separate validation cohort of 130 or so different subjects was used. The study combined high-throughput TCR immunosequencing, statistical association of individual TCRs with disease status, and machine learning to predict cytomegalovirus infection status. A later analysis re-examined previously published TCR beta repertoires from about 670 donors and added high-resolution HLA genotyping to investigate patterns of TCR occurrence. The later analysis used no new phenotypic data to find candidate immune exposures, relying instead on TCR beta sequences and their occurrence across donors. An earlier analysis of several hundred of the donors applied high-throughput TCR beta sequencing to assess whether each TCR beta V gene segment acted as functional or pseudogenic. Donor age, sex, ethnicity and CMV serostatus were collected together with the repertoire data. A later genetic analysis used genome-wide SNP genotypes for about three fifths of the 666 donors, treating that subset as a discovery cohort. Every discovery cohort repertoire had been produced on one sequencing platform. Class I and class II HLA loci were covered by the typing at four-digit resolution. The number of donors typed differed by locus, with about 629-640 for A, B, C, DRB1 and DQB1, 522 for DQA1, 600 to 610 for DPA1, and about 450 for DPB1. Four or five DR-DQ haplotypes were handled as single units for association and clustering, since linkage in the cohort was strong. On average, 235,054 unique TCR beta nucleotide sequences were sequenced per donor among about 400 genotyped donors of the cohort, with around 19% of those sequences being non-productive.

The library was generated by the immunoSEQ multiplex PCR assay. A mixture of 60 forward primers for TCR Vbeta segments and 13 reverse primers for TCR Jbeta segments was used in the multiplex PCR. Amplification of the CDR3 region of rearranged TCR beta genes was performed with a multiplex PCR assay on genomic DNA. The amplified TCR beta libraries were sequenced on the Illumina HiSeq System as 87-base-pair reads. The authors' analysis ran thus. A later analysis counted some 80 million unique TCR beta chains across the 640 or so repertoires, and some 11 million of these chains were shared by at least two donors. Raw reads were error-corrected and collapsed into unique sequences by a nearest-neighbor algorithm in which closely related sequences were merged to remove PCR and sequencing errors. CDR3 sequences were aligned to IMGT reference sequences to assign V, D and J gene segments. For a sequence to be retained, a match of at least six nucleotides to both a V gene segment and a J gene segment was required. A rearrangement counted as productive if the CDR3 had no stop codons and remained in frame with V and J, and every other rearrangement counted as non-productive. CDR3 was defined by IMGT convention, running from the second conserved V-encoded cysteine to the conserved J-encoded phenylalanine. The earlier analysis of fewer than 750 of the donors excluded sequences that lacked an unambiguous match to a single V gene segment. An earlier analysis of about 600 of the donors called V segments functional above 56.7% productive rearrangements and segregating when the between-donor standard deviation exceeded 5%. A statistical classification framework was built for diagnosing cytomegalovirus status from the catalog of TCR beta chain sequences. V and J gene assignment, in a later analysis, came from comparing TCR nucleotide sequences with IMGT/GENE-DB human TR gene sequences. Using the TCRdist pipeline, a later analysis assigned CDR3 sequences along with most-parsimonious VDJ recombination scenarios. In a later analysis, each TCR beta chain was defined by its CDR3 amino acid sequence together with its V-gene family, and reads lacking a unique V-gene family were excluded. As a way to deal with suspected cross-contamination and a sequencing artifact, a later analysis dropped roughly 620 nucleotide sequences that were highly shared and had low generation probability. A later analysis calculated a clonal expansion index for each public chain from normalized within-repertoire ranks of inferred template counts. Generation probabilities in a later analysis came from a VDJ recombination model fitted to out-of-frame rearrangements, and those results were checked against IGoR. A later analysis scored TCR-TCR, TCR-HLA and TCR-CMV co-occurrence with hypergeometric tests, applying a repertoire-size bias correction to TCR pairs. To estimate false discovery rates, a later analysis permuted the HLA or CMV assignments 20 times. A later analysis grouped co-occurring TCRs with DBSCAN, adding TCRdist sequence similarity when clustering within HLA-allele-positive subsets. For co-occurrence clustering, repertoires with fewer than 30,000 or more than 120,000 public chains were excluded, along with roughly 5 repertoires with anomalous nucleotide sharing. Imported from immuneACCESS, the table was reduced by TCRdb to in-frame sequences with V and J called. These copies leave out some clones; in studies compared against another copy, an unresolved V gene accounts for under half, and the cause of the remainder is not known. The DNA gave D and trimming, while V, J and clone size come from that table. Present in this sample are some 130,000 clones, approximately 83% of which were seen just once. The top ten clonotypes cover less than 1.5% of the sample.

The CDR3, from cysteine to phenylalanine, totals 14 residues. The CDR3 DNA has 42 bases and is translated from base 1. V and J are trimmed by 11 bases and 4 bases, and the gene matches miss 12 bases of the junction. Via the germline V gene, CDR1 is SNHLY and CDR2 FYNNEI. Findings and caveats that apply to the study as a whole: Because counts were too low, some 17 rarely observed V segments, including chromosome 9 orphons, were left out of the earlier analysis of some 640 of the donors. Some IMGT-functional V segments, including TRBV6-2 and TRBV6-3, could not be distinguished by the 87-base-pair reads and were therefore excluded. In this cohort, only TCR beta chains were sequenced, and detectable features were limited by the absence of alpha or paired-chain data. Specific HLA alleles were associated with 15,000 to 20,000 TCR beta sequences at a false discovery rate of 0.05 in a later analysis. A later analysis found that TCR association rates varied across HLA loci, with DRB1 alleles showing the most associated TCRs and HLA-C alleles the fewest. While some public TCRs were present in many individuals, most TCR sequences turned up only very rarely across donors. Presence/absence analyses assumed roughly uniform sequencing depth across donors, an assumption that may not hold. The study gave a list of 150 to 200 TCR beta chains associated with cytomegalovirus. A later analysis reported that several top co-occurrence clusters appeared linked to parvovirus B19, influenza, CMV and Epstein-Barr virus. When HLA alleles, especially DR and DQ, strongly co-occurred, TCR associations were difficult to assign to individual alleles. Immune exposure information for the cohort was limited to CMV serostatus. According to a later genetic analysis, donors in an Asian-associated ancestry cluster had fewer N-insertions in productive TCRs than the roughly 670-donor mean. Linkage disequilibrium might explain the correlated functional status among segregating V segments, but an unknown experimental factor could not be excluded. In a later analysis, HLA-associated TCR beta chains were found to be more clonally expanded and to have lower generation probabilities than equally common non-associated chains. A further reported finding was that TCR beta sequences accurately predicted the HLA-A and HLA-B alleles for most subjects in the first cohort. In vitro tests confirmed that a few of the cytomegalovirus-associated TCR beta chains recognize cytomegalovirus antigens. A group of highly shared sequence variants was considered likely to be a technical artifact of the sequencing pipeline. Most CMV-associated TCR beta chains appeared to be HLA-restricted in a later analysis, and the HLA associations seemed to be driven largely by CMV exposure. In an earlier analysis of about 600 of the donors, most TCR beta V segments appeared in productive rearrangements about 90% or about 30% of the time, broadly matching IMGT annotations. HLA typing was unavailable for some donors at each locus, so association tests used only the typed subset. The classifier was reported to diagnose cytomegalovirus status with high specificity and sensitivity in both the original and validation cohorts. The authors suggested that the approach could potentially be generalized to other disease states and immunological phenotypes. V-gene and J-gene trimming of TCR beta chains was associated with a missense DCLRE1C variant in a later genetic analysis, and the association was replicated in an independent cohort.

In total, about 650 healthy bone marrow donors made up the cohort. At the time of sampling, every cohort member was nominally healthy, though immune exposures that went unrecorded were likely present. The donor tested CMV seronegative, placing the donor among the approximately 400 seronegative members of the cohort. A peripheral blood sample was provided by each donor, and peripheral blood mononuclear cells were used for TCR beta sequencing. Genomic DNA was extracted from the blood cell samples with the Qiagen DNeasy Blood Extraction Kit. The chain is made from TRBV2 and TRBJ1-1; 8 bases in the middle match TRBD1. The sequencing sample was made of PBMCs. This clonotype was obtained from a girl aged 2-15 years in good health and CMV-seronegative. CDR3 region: CAAFGQGRVTEAFF. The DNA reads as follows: TGTGCCGCCTTTGGACAGGGAAGGGTCACTGAAGCTTTCTTT.